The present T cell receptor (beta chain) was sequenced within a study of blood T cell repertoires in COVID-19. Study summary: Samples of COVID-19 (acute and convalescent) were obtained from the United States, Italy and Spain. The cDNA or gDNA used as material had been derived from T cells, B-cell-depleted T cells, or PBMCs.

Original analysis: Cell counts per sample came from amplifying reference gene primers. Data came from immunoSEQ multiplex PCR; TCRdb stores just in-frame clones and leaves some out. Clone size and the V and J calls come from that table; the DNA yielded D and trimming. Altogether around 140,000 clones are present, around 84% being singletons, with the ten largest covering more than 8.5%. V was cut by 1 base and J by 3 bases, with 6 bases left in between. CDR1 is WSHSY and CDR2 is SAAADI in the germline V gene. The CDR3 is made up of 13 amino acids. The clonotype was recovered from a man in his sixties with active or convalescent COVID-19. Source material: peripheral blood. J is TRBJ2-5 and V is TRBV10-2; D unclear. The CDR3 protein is CASSEFREETQYF. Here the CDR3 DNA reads TGCGCCAGCAGTGAGTTTCGGGAAGAGACCCAGTACTTC.